This T cell receptor beta chain was sequenced in a study of shared clonotypes between healthy human individuals (dated by TCRdb to the early 2020s). Broadly, across the study: Three men and two women, aged 18 to 49 years, made up the cohort. The study deeply sequenced blood TCR repertoires of about five healthy adults to estimate repertoire size and the extent of clonotype sharing between individuals. Between about 0.9 and 9 billion PBMCs per donor were obtained by leukapheresis. For each donor, CD4 naive and CD4 memory were each run on three plates, CD8 naive on two plates, and CD8 memory on one plate. Libraries were prepared and TCR repertoires were sequenced by different laboratories using diverse techniques, in order to increase sequencing depth and limit assay-specific biases.

With regard to this clone: Its binding antigen is unknown. The input lacks base qualities; no much larger clone sits a single base away.

Donors were healthy HIV-negative adults with no recently reported acute infections or vaccinations. Only Caucasian adults living in Nashville, Tennessee, USA were represented among the donors. CD4+ T cells were enriched by magnetic negative selection; naive cells were then positively selected on CD45RA, and the negative fraction formed the memory subset. Blood was collected by leukapheresis, and PBMCs were isolated by Ficoll-Histopaque density gradient centrifugation and then cryopreserved in liquid nitrogen vapor phase. Purity and quantity of every magnetically sorted T cell population were checked by analytical flow cytometry. From each sorted fraction, genomic DNA was isolated and quantified by UV absorbance on a Nanodrop 2000c. From its cysteine to its phenylalanine, the CDR3 spans 15 amino acids. Just CDR3 DNA is preserved here, 45 bases in frame from base 1. The germline V and J ends show losses of 8 bases and 1 base respectively, and no gene match explains 9 bases of the junction. CDR1 MRHNA and CDR2 SNTAGT were looked up in the germline V gene.

Paper-wide results and their limitations: When a few donors were compared, the shared fraction of clonotypes was about 5.5% for naive CD4, around 3.6% for naive CD8, about 2.4% for memory CD4, and 0.35% to 0.4% for memory CD8. The genetic and exposure-history diversity represented was limited by the small number of donors. Based on pairwise subsampling, the degree of clonotype sharing among donors was expected to be affected by sequencing depth. Estimated clonotype richness was generally larger for naive than for memory subsets. Only blood was sampled, and tissue TCR repertoires likely differ from those in blood. Even with the large sequencing depth, rarefaction of the sorted-subset datasets indicated that sequencing was incomplete. Compared with non-shared clonotypes, clonotypes shared by all four sorted-subset donors had higher generation probabilities.

Using the deep immunoSEQ assay, TCR CDR3 regions were amplified from genomic DNA by multiplex PCR. Genomic DNA extracted from each cell subset was distributed evenly over all wells of several immunoSEQ 96-well plates, and each plate served as one replicate. For sorted subsets, approximately 200 ng of genomic DNA, equivalent to around 29,000 T cell genomes, went into each replicate PCR. The purified libraries were quantified using a Qubit 3.0 fluorometer, sized with a Bioanalyzer 2100, and then quantified again using the KAPA Library Quantification kit. A separate single-read 150-cycle Illumina NextSeq 550 flow cell was used to sequence each immunoSEQ 96-well plate. Turning to the authors' computational methods: Because the immunoSEQ output held only junctional sequences and lacked quality scores, the filtering could not match the filtering applied to full-length reads. To assign V/J genes and CDR3, sequences were annotated using PyIR, a Python wrapper for IgBLAST v1.9, with IMGT germline references. Reads with weak V/J assignments (E-value above 1e-6), missing CDR3, stop codons, out-of-frame junctions, or ambiguous translated residues were removed. V3J clonotypes were defined as sequences sharing an identical inferred V gene, J gene, and CDR3 amino acid sequence. To compute the percentage overlap between repertoires, the number of shared unique clonotypes was divided by the size of the smaller repertoire. Repertoire richness was assessed with RTK rarefaction, the Chao1 estimator, and Recon v2.1 estimates of unobserved clonotypes. Generation probabilities were computed with OLGA for all TCRbeta clonotypes obtained by the gDNA method from four donors. The clones in this table, taken by TCRdb from immuneACCESS, are in-frame only. Not every clone is retained; where verified, under half of the shortfall comes from an unresolved V gene, and the cause of the rest is unknown. V, J and clone size derive from that table, while D and trimming were established from the DNA sequence. This sample is represented by approximately 2.4 million clones; nearly 97% of them were singletons. The ten largest clonotypes hold more than 0.1% of the sample.

The V and J genes are TRBV6-4 and TRBJ2-5; 8 central bases correspond to TRBD2. The material sequenced was naive CD4+ T cells sorted from blood. The cell subset or site label here, explained by the study, means: CD45RA+ positively selected. This sequence was found in a man aged 18 to 29 in good health. The CDR3 region has the sequence CASSRISGAQETQYF. The DNA sequence is as follows: TGTGCCAGCTCCCGGATTAGCGGGGCCCAAGAGACCCAGTACTTC.